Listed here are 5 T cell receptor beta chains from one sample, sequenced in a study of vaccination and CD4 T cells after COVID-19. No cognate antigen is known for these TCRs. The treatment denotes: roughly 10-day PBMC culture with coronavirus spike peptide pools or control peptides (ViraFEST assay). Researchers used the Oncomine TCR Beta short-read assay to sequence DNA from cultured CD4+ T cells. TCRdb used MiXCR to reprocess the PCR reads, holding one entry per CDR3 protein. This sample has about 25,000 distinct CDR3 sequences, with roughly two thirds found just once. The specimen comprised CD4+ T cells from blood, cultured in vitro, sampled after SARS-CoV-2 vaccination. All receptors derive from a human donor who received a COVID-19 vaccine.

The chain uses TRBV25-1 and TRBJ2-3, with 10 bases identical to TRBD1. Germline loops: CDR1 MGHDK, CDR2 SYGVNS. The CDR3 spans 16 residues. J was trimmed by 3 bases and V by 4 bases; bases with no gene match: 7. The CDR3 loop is CASSGEGTGATDTQYF. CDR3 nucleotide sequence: TGTGCCAGCAGTGGGGAGGGGACAGGGGCGACAGATACGCAGTATTTT.

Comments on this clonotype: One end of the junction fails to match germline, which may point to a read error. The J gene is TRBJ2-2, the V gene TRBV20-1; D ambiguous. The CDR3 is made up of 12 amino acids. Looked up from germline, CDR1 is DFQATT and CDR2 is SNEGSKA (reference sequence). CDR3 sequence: CSARDSTGELFF. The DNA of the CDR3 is TGCAGTGCTCGAGACTCCACCGGGGAGCTGTTTTTT.

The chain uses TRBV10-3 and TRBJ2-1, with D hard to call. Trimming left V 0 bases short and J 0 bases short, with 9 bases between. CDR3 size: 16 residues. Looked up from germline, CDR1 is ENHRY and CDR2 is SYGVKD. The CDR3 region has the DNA TGTGCCATCAGTGAGTCGTGGGGAAGCTCCTACAATGAGCAGTTCTTC. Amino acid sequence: CAISESWGSSYNEQFF.

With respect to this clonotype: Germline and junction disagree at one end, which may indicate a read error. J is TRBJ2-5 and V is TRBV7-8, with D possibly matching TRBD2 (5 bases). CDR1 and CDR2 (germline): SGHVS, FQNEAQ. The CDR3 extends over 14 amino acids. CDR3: CASGLQRGQETQYF. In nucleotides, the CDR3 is TGTGCCAGCGGCTTACAACGGGGCCAAGAGACCCAGTACTTC. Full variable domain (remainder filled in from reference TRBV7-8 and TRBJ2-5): GAGVSQSPRYKVAKRGQDVALRCDPISGHVSLFWYQQALGQGPEFLTYFQNEAQLDKSGLPSDRFFAERPEGSVSTLKIQRTQQEDSAVYLCASGLQRGQETQYFGPGTRLLVL.

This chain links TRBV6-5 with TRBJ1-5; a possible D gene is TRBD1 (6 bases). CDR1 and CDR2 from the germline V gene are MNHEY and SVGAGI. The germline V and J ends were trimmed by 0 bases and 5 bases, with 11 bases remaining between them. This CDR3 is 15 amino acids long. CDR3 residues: CASSYSSRGHQPQHF. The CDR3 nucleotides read TGTGCCAGCAGTTACTCATCCAGGGGTCATCAGCCCCAGCATTTT.